This TCR beta chain was found in a study of monozygotic twins with inflammatory bowel disease. Template switching incorporated UMIs with a 6-nucleotide sample barcode. TCRdb reprocessed the 5' RACE reads and stores each CDR3 protein as one record, lacking DNA. The sample includes approximately 85,000 distinct CDR3 sequences. The CDR3 has 14 amino acids. The V gene's germline CDR1 is SGHRS and CDR2 YFSETQ. The TCR comes from a human donor with ulcerative colitis or Crohn's disease, or a healthy co-twin of an affected twin (not recorded which). The genes are TRBV5-1 and TRBJ2-1; the TCRdb call, TRBD1, lacks DNA for checking. The sample taken for sequencing was blood. The CDR3 region is CASSLGQVDNEQFF.